This T cell receptor beta chain was identified during a study of T cell repertoires in aging, cancer and after chemotherapy. The template was genomic DNA from peripheral blood, not RNA. Study-level results: In cancer patients, declining TCR diversity with age involved lost richness and lost evenness. Untreated cancer patients had significantly lower blood TCR diversity than age-matched healthy donors.

V shed 6 bases, J shed 8 bases, and the junction held 15 bases outside the gene matches. The germline V gene encodes CDR1 LNHDA and CDR2 SQIVND (reference sequence). CDR3 length equals 16 residues. Within the sample, this clonotype is large. Its antigen is not identified. Rearranged V-D-J TRB sequences were amplified with a mixed TRB-A/B primer pool. Using its own MiXCR run on the multiplex PCR reads, TCRdb lists one record per CDR3 protein. Found here are 2,000 or so distinct CDR3 sequences, roughly 20% of them singletons; the top ten hold 4.5% to 6%. Sequenced: blood. The TCR sequence derives from a human donor with a solid tumor. The genes are TRBV19 and TRBJ1-2; 10 nucleotides line up with TRBD1. The CDR3 spells CASSLTQTDRGNGYTF. CDR3 nucleotide sequence: TGTGCCAGTAGCTTAACTCAAACGGACAGGGGGAACGGCTACACCTTC.